This TCR beta chain was documented in a study of T cell responses to AZD1222 COVID-19 vaccine. Sequencing used immunoSEQ multiplex PCR; TCRdb keeps in-frame clones, though not all of them. The profile shows roughly 70,000 clones, 80% to 95% of them singletons. A note on this clone: What it recognizes is unknown.

General observations from the study: Spike-wide vaccine-associated CD4 TCRs dominated at 160-218 and 743-854.

This CDR3 contains 16 residues. Germline loops: CDR1 SGHTA, CDR2 FQGNSA. The germline V and J ends were trimmed by 4 bases and 0 bases, with 16 bases remaining between them. Here the sequenced sample was peripheral blood, taken 28 days after the second dose of the MenACWY control vaccine. The origin of this receptor is an adult who received the MenACWY meningococcal vaccine as a control. The chain employs TRBV7-2 and TRBJ2-7; D remains ambiguous. The CDR3: CASSSDGSLLSYEQYF. As DNA, the CDR3 is TGTGCCAGCAGCTCGGACGGGTCTCTACTCTCCTACGAGCAGTACTTC.